The 2 T cell receptor beta chains below come from one sample, sequenced in a study of T cell responses to AZD1222 COVID-19 vaccine. Assay: immunoSEQ multiplex PCR; the TCRdb copy retains only in-frame clones and omits some. Seen here are roughly 140,000 clones, over 85% observed once, and the top ten hold approximately 1.5%. This specimen was peripheral blood, taken on day 0 of AZD1222 vaccination. These TCRs come from an adult in good health.

This chain uses TRBV5-6 with TRBJ2-7, with D maybe TRBD2 (5 bases). V was shortened by 2 bases and J by 6 bases, with 12 bases between the two germline ends. Germline V gives CDR1 SGHDT, CDR2 YYEEEE. The CDR3 has 13 amino acids. CDR3 protein: CASSFLATSEQYF. The CDR3 nucleotides are TGTGCCAGCAGCTTTCTAGCAACGAGCGAGCAGTACTTC.

The chain joins TRBV11-2 to TRBJ1-2, with D unclear. In germline, CDR1 is SGHAT, CDR2 FQNNGV. V was clipped by 2 bases and J by 4 bases, with 14 bases between them. The CDR3 totals 15 residues. The CDR3 region has the DNA TGTGCCAGCAGCTTAAGTTTGGGCAGGATCTATGGCTACACCTTC. Encoded protein: CASSLSLGRIYGYTF.